The clone carrying this T cell receptor beta chain was seen only once. V shed 8 bases and J 3 bases; nucleotides not matched to a gene: 25. The CDR3 is made up of 20 amino acids. CDR1 and CDR2 from the germline V gene are SNHLY and FYNNEI. This entry comes from a study of PD-1 blockade in mismatch repair-deficient tumors. Assay: immunoSEQ multiplex PCR; the TCRdb copy retains only in-frame clones and omits some. The table lists roughly 130,000 clones, about nine tenths of them singletons. The chain combines TRBV2 with TRBJ2-7, with 10 bases that match TRBD2. The source is an adult with mismatch repair-deficient cancer. Sequenced material: peripheral blood, taken 70 to 73 weeks after starting pembrolizumab. CDR3 sequence reads: CASAENRASGRGFPRYEQYF. CDR3 DNA sequence: TGTGCCAGCGCTGAAAATCGGGCTAGCGGGAGAGGATTCCCCCGCTACGAGCAGTACTTC.